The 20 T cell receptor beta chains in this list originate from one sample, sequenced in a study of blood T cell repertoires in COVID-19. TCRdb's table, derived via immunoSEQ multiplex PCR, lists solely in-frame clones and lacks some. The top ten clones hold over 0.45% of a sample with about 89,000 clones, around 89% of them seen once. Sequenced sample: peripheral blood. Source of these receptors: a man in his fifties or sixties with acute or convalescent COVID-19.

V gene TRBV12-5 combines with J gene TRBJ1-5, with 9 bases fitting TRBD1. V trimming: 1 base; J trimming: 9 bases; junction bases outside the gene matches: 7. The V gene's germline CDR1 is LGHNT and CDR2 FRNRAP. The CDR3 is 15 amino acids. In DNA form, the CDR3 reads TGTGCTAGTGGTTTGGGGGGGACAGGGAGACTGCCCCAGCATTTT. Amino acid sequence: CASGLGGTGRLPQHF.

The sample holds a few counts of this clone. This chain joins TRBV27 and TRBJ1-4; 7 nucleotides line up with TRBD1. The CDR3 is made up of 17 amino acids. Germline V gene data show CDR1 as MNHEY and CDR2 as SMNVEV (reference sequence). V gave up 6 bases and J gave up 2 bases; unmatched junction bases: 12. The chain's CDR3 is CASSSGQSGRTNEKLFF. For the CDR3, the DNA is TGTGCCAGCAGCTCGGGACAGAGTGGTAGGACTAATGAAAAACTGTTTTTT.

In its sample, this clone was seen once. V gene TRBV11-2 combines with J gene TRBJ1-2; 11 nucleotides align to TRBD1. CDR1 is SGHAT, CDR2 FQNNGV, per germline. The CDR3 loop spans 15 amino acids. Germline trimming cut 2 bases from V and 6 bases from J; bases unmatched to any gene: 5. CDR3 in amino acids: CASSLRPGQGDGYTF. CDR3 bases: TGTGCCAGCAGCTTAAGACCGGGACAGGGGGATGGCTACACCTTC.

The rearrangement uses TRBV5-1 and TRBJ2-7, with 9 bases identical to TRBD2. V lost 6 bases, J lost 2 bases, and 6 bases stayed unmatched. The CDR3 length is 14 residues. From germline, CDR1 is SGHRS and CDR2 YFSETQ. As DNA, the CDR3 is TGCGCCAGCACCTATAGCGGGGGCCCCTACGAGCAGTACTTC. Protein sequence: CASTYSGGPYEQYF. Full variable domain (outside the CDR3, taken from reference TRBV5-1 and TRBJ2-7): KAGVTQTPRYLIKTRGQQVTLSCSPISGHRSVSWYQQTPGQGLQFLFEYFSETQRNKGNFPGRFSGRQFSNSRSEMNVSTLELGDSALYLCASTYSGGPYEQYFGPGTRLTVT.

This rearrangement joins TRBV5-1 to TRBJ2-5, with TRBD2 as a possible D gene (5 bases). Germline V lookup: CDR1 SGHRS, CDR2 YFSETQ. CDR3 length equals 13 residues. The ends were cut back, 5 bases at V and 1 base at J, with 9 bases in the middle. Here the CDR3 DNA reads TGCGCCAGCAGACGCGAGGGCCAAGAGACCCAGTACTTC. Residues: CASRREGQETQYF.

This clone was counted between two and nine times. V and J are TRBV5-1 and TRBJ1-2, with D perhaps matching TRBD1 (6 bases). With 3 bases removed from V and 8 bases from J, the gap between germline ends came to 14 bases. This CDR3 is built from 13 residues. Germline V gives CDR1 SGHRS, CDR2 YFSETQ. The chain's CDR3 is CASSWVDRSGYTF. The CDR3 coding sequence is TGCGCCAGCAGCTGGGTTGACAGGAGCGGCTACACCTTC. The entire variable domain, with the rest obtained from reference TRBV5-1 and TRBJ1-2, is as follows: KAGVTQTPRYLIKTRGQQVTLSCSPISGHRSVSWYQQTPGQGLQFLFEYFSETQRNKGNFPGRFSGRQFSNSRSEMNVSTLELGDSALYLCASSWVDRSGYTFGSGTRLTVV.

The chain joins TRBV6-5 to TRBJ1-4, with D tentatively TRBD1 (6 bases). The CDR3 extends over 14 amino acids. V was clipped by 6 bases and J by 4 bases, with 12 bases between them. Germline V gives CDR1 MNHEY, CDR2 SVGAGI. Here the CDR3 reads CASRSDSLNEKLFF. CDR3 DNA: TGTGCCAGCAGGTCGGACAGCCTTAATGAAAAACTGTTTTTT.

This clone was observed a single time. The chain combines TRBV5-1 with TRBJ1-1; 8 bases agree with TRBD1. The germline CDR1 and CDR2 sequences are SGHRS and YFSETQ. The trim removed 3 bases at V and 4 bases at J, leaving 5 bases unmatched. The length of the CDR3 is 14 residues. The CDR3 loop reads CASSSTGGVTEAFF. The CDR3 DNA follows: TGCGCCAGCAGCTCAACAGGGGGGGTCACTGAAGCTTTCTTT.

This CDR3 is CASSVSAGGESGYTF. CDR3 bases: TGTGCCAGCAGCGTATCGGCAGGGGGCGAATCTGGCTACACCTTC. V and J are TRBV9 and TRBJ1-2; the match to TRBD1 covers 8 bases. The germline V gene has CDR1 SGDLS and CDR2 YYNGEE. Trimming took 1 base from V and 7 from J; bases not matched to a gene: 9. The CDR3 is 15 residues long.

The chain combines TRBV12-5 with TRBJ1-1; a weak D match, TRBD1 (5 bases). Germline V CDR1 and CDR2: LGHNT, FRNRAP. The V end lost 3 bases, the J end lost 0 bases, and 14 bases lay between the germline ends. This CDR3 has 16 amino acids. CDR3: CASGFTVTAMNTEAFF. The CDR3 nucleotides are TGTGCTAGTGGTTTTACCGTGACAGCCATGAACACTGAAGCTTTCTTT.

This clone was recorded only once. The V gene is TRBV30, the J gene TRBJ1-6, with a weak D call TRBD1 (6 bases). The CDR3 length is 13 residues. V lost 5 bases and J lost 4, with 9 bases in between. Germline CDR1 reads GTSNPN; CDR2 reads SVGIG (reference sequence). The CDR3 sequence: CAWHREYNSPLHF. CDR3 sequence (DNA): TGTGCCTGGCACAGGGAGTATAATTCACCCCTCCACTTT.

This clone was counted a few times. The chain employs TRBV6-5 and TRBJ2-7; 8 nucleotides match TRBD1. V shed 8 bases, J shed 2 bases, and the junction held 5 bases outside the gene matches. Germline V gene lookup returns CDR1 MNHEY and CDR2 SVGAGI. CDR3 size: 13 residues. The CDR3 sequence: CASSRGPPYEQYF. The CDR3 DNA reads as TGTGCCAGCTCCAGGGGGCCCCCCTACGAGCAGTACTTC.

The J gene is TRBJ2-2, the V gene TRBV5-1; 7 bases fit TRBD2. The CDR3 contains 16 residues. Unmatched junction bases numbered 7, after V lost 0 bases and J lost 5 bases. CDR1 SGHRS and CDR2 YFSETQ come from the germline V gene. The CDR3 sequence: CASSLVTPGGTGELFF. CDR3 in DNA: TGCGCCAGCAGCTTGGTCACCCCGGGGGGTACCGGGGAGCTGTTTTTT.

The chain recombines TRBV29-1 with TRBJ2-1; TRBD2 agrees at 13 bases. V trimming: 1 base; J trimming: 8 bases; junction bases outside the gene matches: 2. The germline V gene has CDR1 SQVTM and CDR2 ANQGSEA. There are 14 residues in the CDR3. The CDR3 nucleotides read TGCAGCGTTGAAGGGACTAGCGGGAGTGATGAGCAGTTCTTC. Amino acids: CSVEGTSGSDEQFF.

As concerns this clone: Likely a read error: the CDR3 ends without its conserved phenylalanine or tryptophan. CDR3 loop: CASSRQGDTEAFL. The DNA for the CDR3 is TGTGCCAGTAGTAGACAGGGGGACACTGAAGCTTTCCTT. The chain links TRBV19 to TRBJ1-1; the match to TRBD1 covers 9 bases. Germline CDR1 reads LNHDA; CDR2 reads SQIVND (reference sequence). V shed 4 bases and J 3 bases; nucleotides not matched to a gene: 0. The CDR3 has 13 amino acids.

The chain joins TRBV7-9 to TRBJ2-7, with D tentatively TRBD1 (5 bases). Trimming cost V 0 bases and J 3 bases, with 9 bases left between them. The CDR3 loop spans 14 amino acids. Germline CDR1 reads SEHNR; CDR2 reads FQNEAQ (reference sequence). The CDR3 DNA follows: TGTGCCAGCAGCTTAGCGCTAGGGGACTACGAGCAGTACTTC. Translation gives CASSLALGDYEQYF.

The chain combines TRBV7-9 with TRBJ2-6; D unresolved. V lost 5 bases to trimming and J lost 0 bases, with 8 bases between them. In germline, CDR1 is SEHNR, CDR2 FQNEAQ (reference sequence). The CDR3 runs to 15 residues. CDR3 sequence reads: CASSPVLSGANVLTF. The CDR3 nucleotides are TGTGCCAGCAGCCCGGTCCTCTCTGGGGCCAACGTCCTGACTTTC.

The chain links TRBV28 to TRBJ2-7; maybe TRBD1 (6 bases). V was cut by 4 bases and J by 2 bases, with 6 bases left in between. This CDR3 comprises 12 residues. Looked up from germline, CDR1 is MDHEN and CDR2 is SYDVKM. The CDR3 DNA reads TGTGCCAGCAGTTCAGGGGCCTACGAGCAGTACTTC. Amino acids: CASSSGAYEQYF.

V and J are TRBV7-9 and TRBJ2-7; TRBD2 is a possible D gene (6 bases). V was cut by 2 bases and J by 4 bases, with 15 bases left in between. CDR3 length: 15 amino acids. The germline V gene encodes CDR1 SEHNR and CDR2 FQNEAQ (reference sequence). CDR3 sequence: CASSLNPGVGYEQYF. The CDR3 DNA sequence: TGTGCCAGCAGCTTAAATCCGGGGGTTGGTTACGAGCAGTACTTC. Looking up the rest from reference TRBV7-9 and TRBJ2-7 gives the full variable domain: DTGVSQNPRHKITKRGQNVTFRCDPISEHNRLYWYRQTLGQGPEFLTYFQNEAQLEKSRLLSDRFSAERPKGSFSTLEIQRTEQGDSAMYLCASSLNPGVGYEQYFGPGTRLTVT.

The DNA of the CDR3 is TGCGCCAGCTCGGGACTACATTCCACCGGGGAGCTGTTTTTT. Amino acid sequence: CASSGLHSTGELFF. This chain joins TRBV10-1 and TRBJ2-2, with 7 bases matching TRBD2. The CDR3 sequence is 14 residues long. With V trimmed by 8 bases and J by 4 bases, 7 bases remained unmatched. Germline loops: CDR1 WNHNN, CDR2 SYGVQD (reference sequence).